This is a list of T cell receptor beta chains from one sample in a study of blood T cell repertoires in COVID-19. Assay: immunoSEQ multiplex PCR; the TCRdb copy retains only in-frame clones and omits some. The repertoire holds approximately 80,000 clones, with about 82% as singletons. Sequenced material: peripheral blood. Receptors were obtained from a man aged 45 to 65 with active COVID-19. Both conserved end residues are part of each CDR3. The D gene is left open where the match is weak. The size entry is marked missing in some rows and otherwise reads once, few, many or a size class.

J gene: TRBJ2-7
D gene: TRBD1
V gene: TRBV2
clone size: .
CDR3 DNA: TGTGCCAGCAGTAGCGAGGGACAGGGGGCGGACGAGCAGTACTTC
CDR3 protein: CASSSEGQGADEQYF

J gene: TRBJ2-3
D gene: TRBD1
V gene: TRBV6-5
clone size: once
CDR3 DNA: TGTGCCAGCACCCCGGGACAGGTCCCAGATACGCAGTATTTT
CDR3 protein: CASTPGQVPDTQYF

J gene: TRBJ2-7
D gene: .
V gene: TRBV11-2
clone size: .
CDR3 DNA: TGTGCCAGCAGCTTAGGGGCGGGAACGAGCGAGCAGTACTTC
CDR3 protein: CASSLGAGTSEQYF

J gene: TRBJ1-6
D gene: .
V gene: TRBV5-1
clone size: .
CDR3 DNA: TGCGCCAGCAGCTTGGGGGGGGGCTATTCACCCCTCCACTTT
CDR3 protein: CASSLGGGYSPLHF

J gene: TRBJ2-1
D gene: TRBD2
V gene: TRBV7-3
clone size: .
CDR3 DNA: TGTGCCAGCAAGAAGTACGCCAGCGGGGGGGCGGCATACAATGAGCAGTTCTTC
CDR3 protein: CASKKYASGGAAYNEQFF

J gene: TRBJ1-2
D gene: TRBD1
V gene: TRBV18
clone size: .
CDR3 DNA: TGTGCCAGCTCACCAGCTAGGGACAGGGGAAACTATGGCTACACCTTC
CDR3 protein: CASSPARDRGNYGYTF

J gene: TRBJ2-7
D gene: TRBD1
V gene: TRBV6-6
clone size: .
CDR3 DNA: TGTGCCAGCAGTTATGACAGGGGGAGGAACGAGCAGTACTTC
CDR3 protein: CASSYDRGRNEQYF

J gene: TRBJ1-3
D gene: .
V gene: TRBV28
clone size: .
CDR3 DNA: TGTGCCAGCAGTTCTGGTGGGGCCCTTAGCTCTGGAAACACCATATATTTT
CDR3 protein: CASSSGGALSSGNTIYF

J gene: TRBJ2-2
D gene: TRBD1
V gene: TRBV19
clone size: .
CDR3 DNA: TGTGCCAGTAAACCGTGGACAGGGCCGAACACCGGGGAGCTGTTTTTT
CDR3 protein: CASKPWTGPNTGELFF

J gene: TRBJ1-5
D gene: TRBD1
V gene: TRBV19
clone size: .
CDR3 DNA: TGTGCCAGTAGTACCTTATCAGGGGGCGGAGGTCAGCCCCAGCATTTT
CDR3 protein: CASSTLSGGGGQPQHF

J gene: TRBJ1-1
D gene: .
V gene: TRBV27
clone size: .
CDR3 DNA: TGTGCCAGCTGGGGCAGGATGAACACTGAAGCTTTCTTT
CDR3 protein: CASWGRMNTEAFF

J gene: TRBJ2-7
D gene: TRBD2
V gene: TRBV9
clone size: .
CDR3 DNA: TGTGCCAGCAGCGTAGCTCCGGGACTAGGGTACGAGCAGTACTTC
CDR3 protein: CASSVAPGLGYEQYF

J gene: TRBJ1-1
D gene: TRBD1
V gene: TRBV19
clone size: .
CDR3 DNA: TGTGCCAGTAGTCAGTCAGGGGGTGATACTGAAGCTTTCTTT
CDR3 protein: CASSQSGGDTEAFF

J gene: TRBJ2-3
D gene: TRBD2
V gene: TRBV7-2
clone size: .
CDR3 DNA: TGTGCCAGCAGCTTAGTTACGGGAGGGAGCAAGGCAGATACGCAGTATTTT
CDR3 protein: CASSLVTGGSKADTQYF

J gene: TRBJ1-6
D gene: TRBD1
V gene: TRBV24-1
clone size: .
CDR3 DNA: TGTGCCACCAGTGACGGACAGGTTAATTCACCCCTCCACTTT
CDR3 protein: CATSDGQVNSPLHF

J gene: TRBJ2-1
D gene: .
V gene: TRBV6-6
clone size: .
CDR3 DNA: TGTGCCAGCAGTCTAGGGAAAGGGGGCTCAGCGGGGGTCTACAATGAGCAGTTCTTC
CDR3 protein: CASSLGKGGSAGVYNEQFF

J gene: TRBJ2-7
D gene: TRBD1
V gene: TRBV6-5
clone size: .
CDR3 DNA: TGTGCCAGCTTGACAGGGTTCTCCTACGAGCAGTACTTC
CDR3 protein: CASLTGFSYEQYF

J gene: TRBJ1-1
D gene: .
V gene: TRBV11-2
clone size: .
CDR3 DNA: TGTGCCAGCAGTACCGGGGGGCTAACTGAAGCTTTCTTT
CDR3 protein: CASSTGGLTEAFF

J gene: TRBJ2-7
D gene: .
V gene: TRBV2
clone size: .
CDR3 DNA: TGTGCCAGCGAGAGGGGGGGGGCCGCGTTCCACGAGCAGTACTTC
CDR3 protein: CASERGGAAFHEQYF

J gene: TRBJ1-2
D gene: .
V gene: TRBV3-1/TRBV3-2
clone size: .
CDR3 DNA: TGTGCCAGCAGCCAAGTCCGGAGAGATGGCTACACCTTC
CDR3 protein: CASSQVRRDGYTF

J gene: TRBJ2-5
D gene: .
V gene: TRBV7-6
clone size: .
CDR3 DNA: TGTGCCAGCAGCTTAGCGCGGGTAGCAAACCAAGAGACCCAGTACTTC
CDR3 protein: CASSLARVANQETQYF

J gene: TRBJ2-3
D gene: .
V gene: TRBV4-3
clone size: .
CDR3 DNA: TGCGCCAGCAGCCAAGATGGGACTTCTAGCACAGATACGCAGTATTTT
CDR3 protein: CASSQDGTSSTDTQYF

J gene: TRBJ1-1
D gene: .
V gene: TRBV20-1
clone size: .
CDR3 DNA: TGCAGTGCTATCGGTAACACTGAAGCTTTCTTT
CDR3 protein: CSAIGNTEAFF

J gene: TRBJ1-5
D gene: .
V gene: TRBV19
clone size: .
CDR3 DNA: TGTGCCAGTAGTGCCACCTCAGGGGAGAGCGATCAGCCCCAGCATTTT
CDR3 protein: CASSATSGESDQPQHF

J gene: TRBJ1-2
D gene: TRBD1
V gene: TRBV4-1
clone size: once
CDR3 DNA: TGCGCCAGCAGGGGCACCCGGGACAGCCAATTCTATGGCTACACCTTC
CDR3 protein: CASRGTRDSQFYGYTF

J gene: TRBJ2-1
D gene: TRBD2
V gene: TRBV7-2
clone size: .
CDR3 DNA: TGTGCCAGCAGCTGGGGAGCGGGGCCCTACAATGAGCAGTTCTTC
CDR3 protein: CASSWGAGPYNEQFF

J gene: TRBJ1-3
D gene: .
V gene: TRBV5-5
clone size: .
CDR3 DNA: TGTGCCAGCAGCTCCGGACTTTCGGGAAACACCATATATTTT
CDR3 protein: CASSSGLSGNTIYF

J gene: TRBJ2-1
D gene: TRBD2
V gene: TRBV27
clone size: .
CDR3 DNA: TGTGCCAGCAGTTTATCTGGCGGACTAGCGGGAGGGCCAAGTCCTCACAATGAGCAGTTCTTC
CDR3 protein: CASSLSGGLAGGPSPHNEQFF

J gene: TRBJ2-5
D gene: TRBD1
V gene: TRBV11-2
clone size: .
CDR3 DNA: TGTGCCAGCAGCTTTGGGACAGGGTCTGAGACCCAGTACTTC
CDR3 protein: CASSFGTGSETQYF

J gene: TRBJ1-5
D gene: TRBD1
V gene: TRBV6-2/TRBV6-3
clone size: .
CDR3 DNA: TGTGCCAGCAGCCTCAGGGGGGATCAGCCCCAGCATTTT
CDR3 protein: CASSLRGDQPQHF

J gene: TRBJ2-1
D gene: TRBD2
V gene: TRBV29-1
clone size: .
CDR3 DNA: TGCAGCGGCCGGACTAGCGGGGCTTACCCTCAGTTCTTC
CDR3 protein: CSGRTSGAYPQFF

J gene: TRBJ1-5
D gene: .
V gene: TRBV24-1
clone size: .
CDR3 DNA: TGTGCCACCAGTGACTCAGGGTTTACGAGCAATCAGCCCCAGCATTTT
CDR3 protein: CATSDSGFTSNQPQHF

J gene: TRBJ1-5
D gene: .
V gene: TRBV4-1
clone size: .
CDR3 DNA: TGCGCCAGCAGCCAAGACGGAGGTATTGGCAATCAGCCCCAGCATTTT
CDR3 protein: CASSQDGGIGNQPQHF

J gene: TRBJ2-7
D gene: .
V gene: TRBV19
clone size: .
CDR3 DNA: TGTGCCAGTAGTATAGTTGGGACACCGACCGAGCAGTACTTC
CDR3 protein: CASSIVGTPTEQYF

J gene: TRBJ1-6
D gene: TRBD1
V gene: TRBV3-1/TRBV3-2
clone size: .
CDR3 DNA: TGTGCCAGCAAGGACAGGAATTCACCCCTCCACTTT
CDR3 protein: CASKDRNSPLHF